This entry features one T cell receptor (beta chain) sequence. Its antigen is as yet unknown. V lost 0 bases and J lost 3, with 17 bases in between. CDR1 and CDR2 (germline): LGHNA, YSLEER. CDR3 length: 17 amino acids. The data belong to a study of blood T cells in healthy people across ages. Turning to the study itself: With template switching, about one barcoded beta molecule was captured per two T cells. Study-wide results and limits: No one knew whether donors had CMV, which possibly confounded expanded clonotype changes.

A second PCR, run for about 7 to 12 cycles, used a sample-barcoded 5' primer plus a J-beta primer mix. Unique molecular identifiers of 12 random nucleotides labeled each cDNA. Each CDR3 protein is one row after TCRdb ran MiXCR on the 5' RACE reads. The table includes roughly 730,000 distinct CDR3 sequences, just over 55% detected once. Peripheral blood from each donor was collected in a volume of 9.5 to 10 milliliters. This TCR was recovered from a man aged 40-49 years in good health. Sequencing was carried out using blood. The J gene is TRBJ1-2, the V gene TRBV4-3; weak D call: TRBD1 (6 bases). The CDR3 DNA follows: TGCGCCAGCAGCCAAGATAGGGGGGACGCCCCCTACTATGGCTACACCTTC. Its translation is CASSQDRGDAPYYGYTF.